The next 4 T cell receptor beta chains were all read from a single sample in a study of blood T cell repertoires in COVID-19. Produced via immunoSEQ multiplex PCR; TCRdb's table is partial and in-frame only. Here the sample spans some 38,000 clones, approximately 80% being singletons. Sequenced sample: peripheral blood. Source of these receptors: a man in his 60s in a cohort sampled during active COVID-19.

This clone occurred once. The CDR3 DNA reads TGTGCCAGCAGCTCTGGGATAGCGGGCCCTTCAGATACGCAGTATTTT. Amino acids: CASSSGIAGPSDTQYF. J is TRBJ2-3 and V is TRBV5-5; 7 nucleotides agree with TRBD2. The length of the CDR3 is 16 residues. Germline CDR1 SGHKS, CDR2 YYEKEE (reference sequence). Trimming cost V 3 bases and J 4 bases; bases outside gene matches: 11.

This chain uses TRBV19 with TRBJ2-1, with TRBD2 identical over 8 bases. Germline V gene lookup returns CDR1 LNHDA and CDR2 SQIVND (reference sequence). Losses at the gene ends were 4 bases for V and 7 bases for J; bases not matched to a gene: 9. CDR3 size: 15 residues. Here the CDR3 reads CASSSVAGRRNEQFF. CDR3 nucleotide sequence: TGTGCCAGTAGTAGCGTAGCGGGACGGCGGAATGAGCAGTTCTTC.

In its sample, this clone was seen a few times. The gene calls are TRBV30 and TRBJ2-7; D is possibly TRBD1 (5 bases). CDR1 is GTSNPN, CDR2 SVGIG, per germline (reference sequence). The V and J ends lost 2 bases and 0 bases respectively, with 5 bases between them. This CDR3 spans 12 amino acids. The CDR3 DNA reads as TGTGCCTGGAGTAGGGGCTCCTACGAGCAGTACTTC. It encodes CAWSRGSYEQYF.

The rearrangement links TRBV11-2 to TRBJ1-6; TRBD1 matches at 7 bases. The V gene's germline CDR1 is SGHAT and CDR2 FQNNGV. The CDR3 is 16 residues long. Trimming at V came to 5 bases and at J to 7 bases, leaving 11 bases not matched to a gene. Here the CDR3 DNA reads TGTGCCAGCAGCCCCAATACCGGGACAGTCAATTCACCCCTCCACTTT. Protein sequence: CASSPNTGTVNSPLHF.